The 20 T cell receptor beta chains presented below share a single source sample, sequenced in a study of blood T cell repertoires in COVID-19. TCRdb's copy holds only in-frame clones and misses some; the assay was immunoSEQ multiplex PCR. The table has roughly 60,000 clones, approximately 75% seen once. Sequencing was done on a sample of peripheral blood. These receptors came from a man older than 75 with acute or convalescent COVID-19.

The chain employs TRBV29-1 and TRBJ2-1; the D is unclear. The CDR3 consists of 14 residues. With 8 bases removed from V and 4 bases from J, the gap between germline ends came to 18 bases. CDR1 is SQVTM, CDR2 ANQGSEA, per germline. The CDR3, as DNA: TGCAGCTTAACATACAGTTCGAGATACAATGAGCAGTTCTTC. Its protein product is CSLTYSSRYNEQFF.

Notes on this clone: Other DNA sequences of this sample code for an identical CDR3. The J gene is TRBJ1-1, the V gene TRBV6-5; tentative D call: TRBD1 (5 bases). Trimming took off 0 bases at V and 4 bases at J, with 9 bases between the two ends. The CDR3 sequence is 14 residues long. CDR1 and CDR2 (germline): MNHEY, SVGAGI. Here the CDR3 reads CASSYSAGRTEAFF. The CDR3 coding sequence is TGTGCCAGCAGTTACTCGGCAGGGCGCACTGAAGCTTTCTTT.

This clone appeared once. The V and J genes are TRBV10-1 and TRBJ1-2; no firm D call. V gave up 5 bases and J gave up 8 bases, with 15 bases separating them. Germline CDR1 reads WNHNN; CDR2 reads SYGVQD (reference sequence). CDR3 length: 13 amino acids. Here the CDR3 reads CASSQVPSMGYTF. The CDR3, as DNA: TGCGCCAGCAGTCAGGTTCCCTCTATGGGCTACACCTTC.

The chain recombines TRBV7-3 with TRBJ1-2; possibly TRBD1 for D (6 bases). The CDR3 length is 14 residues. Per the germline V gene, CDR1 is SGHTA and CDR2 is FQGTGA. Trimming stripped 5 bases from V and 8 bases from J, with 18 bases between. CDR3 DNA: TGTGCCAGCAGCCCCACAGGGTCTGCGGGCGGCTACACCTTC. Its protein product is CASSPTGSAGGYTF.

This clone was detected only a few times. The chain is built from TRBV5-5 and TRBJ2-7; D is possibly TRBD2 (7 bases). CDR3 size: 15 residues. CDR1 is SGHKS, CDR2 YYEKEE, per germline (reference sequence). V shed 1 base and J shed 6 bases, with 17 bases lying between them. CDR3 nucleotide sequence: TGTGCCAGCAGCTTGAGGGGGGGAGGATCGGTCGAGCAGTACTTC. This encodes CASSLRGGGSVEQYF.

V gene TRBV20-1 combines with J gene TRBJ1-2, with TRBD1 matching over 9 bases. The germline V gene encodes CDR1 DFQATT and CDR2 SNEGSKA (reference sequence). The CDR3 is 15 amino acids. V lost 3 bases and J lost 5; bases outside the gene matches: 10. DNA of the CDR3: TGCAGTGCTAGTGGCGGACAGGGGATAAAGTATGGCTACACCTTC. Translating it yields CSASGGQGIKYGYTF.

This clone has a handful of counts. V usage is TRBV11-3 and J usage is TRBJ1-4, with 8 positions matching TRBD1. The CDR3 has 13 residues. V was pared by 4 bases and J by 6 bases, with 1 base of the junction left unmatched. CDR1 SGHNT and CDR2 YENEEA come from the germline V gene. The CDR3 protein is CASSSTGDEKLFF. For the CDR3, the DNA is TGTGCCAGCAGCTCGACAGGGGATGAAAAACTGTTTTTT.

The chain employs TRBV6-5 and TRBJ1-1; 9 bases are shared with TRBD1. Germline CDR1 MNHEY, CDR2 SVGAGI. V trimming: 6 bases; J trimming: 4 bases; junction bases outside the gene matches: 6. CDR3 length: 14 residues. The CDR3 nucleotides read TGTGCCAGCAGGGGACAGGGCAAGGGCACTGAAGCTTTCTTT. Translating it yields CASRGQGKGTEAFF.

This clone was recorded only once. CDR3 residues: CASSPNGQPQHF. CDR3 sequence (DNA): TGTGCCAGCAGTCCCAATGGCCAGCCCCAGCATTTT. V gene TRBV6-5 combines with J gene TRBJ1-5, with D uncertain. The V end was cut by 5 bases, the J end by 7 bases, with 9 bases between. Germline lookup yields CDR1 MNHEY and CDR2 SVGAGI. This CDR3 is 12 amino acids long.

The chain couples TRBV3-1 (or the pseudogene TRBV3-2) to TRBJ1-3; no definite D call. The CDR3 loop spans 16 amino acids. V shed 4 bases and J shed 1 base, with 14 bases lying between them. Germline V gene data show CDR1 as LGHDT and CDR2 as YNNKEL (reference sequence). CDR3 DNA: TGTGCCAGCAGCCGGCGGGTCCTTAAATCTGGAAACACCATATATTTT. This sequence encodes CASSRRVLKSGNTIYF.

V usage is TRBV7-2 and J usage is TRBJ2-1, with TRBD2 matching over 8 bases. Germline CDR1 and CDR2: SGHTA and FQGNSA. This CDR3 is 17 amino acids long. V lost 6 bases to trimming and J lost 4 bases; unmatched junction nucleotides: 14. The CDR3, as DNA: TGTGCCAGCAGTAAAAGACTAGCGACTGGGCCGTACAATGAGCAGTTCTTC. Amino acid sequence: CASSKRLATGPYNEQFF. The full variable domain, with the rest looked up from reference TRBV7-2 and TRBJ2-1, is GAGVSQSPSNKVTEKGKDVELRCDPISGHTALYWYRQSLGQGLEFLIYFQGNSAPDKSGLPSDRFSAERTGGSVSTLTIQRTQQEDSAVYLCASSKRLATGPYNEQFFGPGTRLTVL.

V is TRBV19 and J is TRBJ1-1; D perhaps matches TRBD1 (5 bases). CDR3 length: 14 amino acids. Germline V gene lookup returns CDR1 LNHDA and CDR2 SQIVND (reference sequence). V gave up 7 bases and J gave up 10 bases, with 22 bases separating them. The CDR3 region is CASNSQVGRNGAFF. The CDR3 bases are TGTGCCAGTAATTCACAGGTTGGAAGGAACGGAGCTTTCTTT.

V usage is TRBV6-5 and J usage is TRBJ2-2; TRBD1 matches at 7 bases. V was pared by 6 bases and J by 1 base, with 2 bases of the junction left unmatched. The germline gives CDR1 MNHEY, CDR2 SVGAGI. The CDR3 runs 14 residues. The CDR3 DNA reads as TGTGCCAGCAGGGGACAGCTGAACACCGGGGAGCTGTTTTTT. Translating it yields CASRGQLNTGELFF.

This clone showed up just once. Here the CDR3 DNA reads TGCGCCAGCAGCTTGGTGGCGGGGGGGAGCACAGATACGCAGTATTTT. It yields the protein CASSLVAGGSTDTQYF. V usage is TRBV5-1 and J usage is TRBJ2-3; 9 bases are shared with TRBD2. The CDR3 contains 16 residues. From germline, CDR1 is SGHRS and CDR2 YFSETQ. V lost 0 bases, J lost 0 bases, and 2 bases stayed unmatched. Variable domain in full (rest from reference TRBV5-1 and TRBJ2-3): KAGVTQTPRYLIKTRGQQVTLSCSPISGHRSVSWYQQTPGQGLQFLFEYFSETQRNKGNFPGRFSGRQFSNSRSEMNVSTLELGDSALYLCASSLVAGGSTDTQYFGPGTRLTVL.

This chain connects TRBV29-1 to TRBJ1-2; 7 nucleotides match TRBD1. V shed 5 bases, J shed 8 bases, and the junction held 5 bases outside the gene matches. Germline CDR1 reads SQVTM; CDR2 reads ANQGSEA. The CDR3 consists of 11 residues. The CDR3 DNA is TGCAGCGTTCGACAGGGCGGCGGCTACACCTTC. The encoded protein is CSVRQGGGYTF.

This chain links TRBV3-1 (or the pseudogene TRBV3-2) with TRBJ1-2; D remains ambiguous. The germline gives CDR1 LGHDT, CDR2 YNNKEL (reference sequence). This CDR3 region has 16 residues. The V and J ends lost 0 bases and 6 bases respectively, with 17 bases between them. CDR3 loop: CASSQDTEGVLNGYTF. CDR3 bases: TGTGCCAGCAGCCAAGATACAGAGGGCGTTTTAAATGGCTACACCTTC.

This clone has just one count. The CDR3 DNA sequence: TGTGCCAGCAGTTACAGTTCCGGGCAGGGTGAGCAGTTCTTC. As protein: CASSYSSGQGEQFF. The V gene is TRBV6-5, the J gene TRBJ2-1; D is perhaps TRBD1 (5 bases). The V end lost 2 bases, the J end lost 9 bases, and 14 bases lay between the germline ends. The CDR3 covers 14 residues. Germline-derived CDR1 and CDR2 are MNHEY and SVGAGI.

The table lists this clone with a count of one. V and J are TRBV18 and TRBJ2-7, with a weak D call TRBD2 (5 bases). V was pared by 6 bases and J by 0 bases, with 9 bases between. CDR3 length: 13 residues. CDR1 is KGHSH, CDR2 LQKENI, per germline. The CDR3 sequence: CASSPTNSYEQYF. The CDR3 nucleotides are TGTGCCAGCTCGCCGACTAACTCCTACGAGCAGTACTTC.

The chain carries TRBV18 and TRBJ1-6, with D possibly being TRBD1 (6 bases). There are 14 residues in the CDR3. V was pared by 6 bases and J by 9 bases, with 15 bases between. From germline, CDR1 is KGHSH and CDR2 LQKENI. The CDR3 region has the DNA TGTGCCAGCTCCGAACAGGGAACGCGTTCACCCCTCCACTTT. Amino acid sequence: CASSEQGTRSPLHF.

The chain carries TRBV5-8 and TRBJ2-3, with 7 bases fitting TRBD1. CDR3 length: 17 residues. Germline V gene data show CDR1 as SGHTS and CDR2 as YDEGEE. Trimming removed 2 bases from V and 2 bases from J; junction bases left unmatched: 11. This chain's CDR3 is CASSLARGQISTDTQYF. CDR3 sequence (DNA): TGTGCCAGCAGCTTAGCTAGGGGACAGATTTCCACAGATACGCAGTATTTT.